The rows below give T cell receptor beta chains drawn from one sample of a study of cytomegalovirus exposure and HLA in healthy donors. Only in-frame clones appear in the TCRdb table, and some are missing; sequencing was by immunoSEQ multiplex PCR. There are 150,000 to 200,000 clones in the sample; roughly 78% occur only once, and around 6.9% lies in the top ten. The specimen sequenced was PBMCs. The receptors shown here come from a man in his forties in good health and CMV-seropositive. Both conserved end residues are part of each CDR3. A D gene is named only where the DNA matches it firmly. Size is omitted from some rows. Given values are once, few, many or a class for expanded clones.

CASSVLPAGGVYNEQFF,TGTGCCAGCAGCGTTCTTCCCGCGGGGGGGGTCTACAATGAGCAGTTCTTC,.,TRBJ2-1,TRBV5-7,TRBD2
CASSLRGLGTETQYF,TGCGCCAGCAGCCTCCGGGGACTAGGAACAGAGACCCAGTACTTC,.,TRBJ2-5,TRBV5-1,TRBD2
CSVVAGGTNYGYTF,TGCAGCGTTGTGGCAGGGGGCACAAACTATGGCTACACCTTC,.,TRBJ1-2,TRBV29-1,TRBD1
CAWSVDGSRMEAFF,TGTGCCTGGAGCGTAGATGGGAGCCGCATGGAAGCTTTCTTT,.,TRBJ1-1,TRBV30,.
CASSYSLDRAREKLFF,TGTGCCAGCAGTTACTCTCTGGACAGGGCGCGTGAAAAACTGTTTTTT,once,TRBJ1-4,TRBV6-5,TRBD1
CASSSIGGTGGRTDTQYF,TGTGCCAGCAGCTCAATAGGGGGAACGGGCGGTCGCACAGATACGCAGTATTTT,.,TRBJ2-3,TRBV5-4,.
CASSQEWAGTEAFF,TGCGCCAGCAGCCAAGAATGGGCAGGCACTGAAGCTTTCTTT,.,TRBJ1-1,TRBV4-1,.
CASSPGQGSSYEQYF,TGCGCCAGCAGCCCGGGACAGGGGTCATCCTACGAGCAGTACTTC,.,TRBJ2-7,TRBV4-3,TRBD1
CASSPKTGTEYNEQFF,TGTGCCAGCTCACCTAAGACCGGGACAGAGTACAATGAGCAGTTCTTC,.,TRBJ2-1,TRBV18,TRBD1
CASSPRQGVHTEAFF,TGTGCCAGCAGCCCTAGACAGGGGGTGCACACTGAAGCTTTCTTT,few,TRBJ1-1,TRBV9,TRBD1
CASSVTGQYNSPLHF,TGTGCCAGCAGTGTAACGGGACAGTATAATTCACCCCTCCACTTT,.,TRBJ1-6,TRBV27,TRBD1
CASSLNGGGDYNEQFF,TGTGCCAGCAGCTTAAACGGCGGGGGGGACTACAATGAGCAGTTCTTC,.,TRBJ2-1,TRBV7-2,TRBD2
CASTDPGGNQPQHF,TGTGCCAGCACAGACCCCGGGGGCAATCAGCCCCAGCATTTT,.,TRBJ1-5,TRBV6-1,.
CASSQGRGEQPQHF,TGTGCCAGCAGCCAGGGGAGGGGAGAACAGCCCCAGCATTTT,few,TRBJ1-5,TRBV7-2,.
CASSLQGMNTEAFF,TGTGCCAGCAGCTTACAGGGGATGAACACTGAAGCTTTCTTT,.,TRBJ1-1,TRBV7-9,.
CASSLEVDSNQPQHF,TGCGCCAGCAGCCTAGAGGTAGATAGCAATCAGCCCCAGCATTTT,.,TRBJ1-5,TRBV4-3,.
CASMTRDRGLGEQYF,TGTGCCAGCATGACCCGGGACAGGGGGCTCGGCGAGCAGTACTTC,once,TRBJ2-7,TRBV6-6,TRBD1
CASSSTSGGSTDTQYF,TGTGCCAGCAGCTCTACTAGCGGGGGGTCCACAGATACGCAGTATTTT,few,TRBJ2-3,TRBV7-2,TRBD2
CASSGDRTHFTNEKLFF,TGTGCCAGTAGTGGAGACAGGACCCACTTCACTAATGAAAAACTGTTTTTT,.,TRBJ1-4,TRBV19,.
CASSSHQADNWGYTF,TGTGCCAGTAGTAGCCATCAGGCAGACAATTGGGGCTACACCTTC,.,TRBJ1-2,TRBV19,.
CASSSTLRASGYNEQFF,TGCGCCAGCAGCTCCACCCTGAGGGCTAGCGGTTACAATGAGCAGTTCTTC,.,TRBJ2-1,TRBV5-1,TRBD2
CASSLGEGPNYGYTF,TGTGCCAGCAGCTTGGGGGAGGGCCCCAACTATGGCTACACCTTC,.,TRBJ1-2,TRBV5-5,.
CASSLTGGVFFGELFF,TGTGCCAGCAGCCTTACAGGGGGCGTATTTTTCGGGGAGCTGTTTTTT,.,TRBJ2-2,TRBV7-6,TRBD1
CASSPIMSGPGEKLFF,TGCGCCAGCAGCCCCATTATGAGCGGCCCCGGGGAAAAACTGTTTTTT,.,TRBJ1-4,TRBV4-1,.
CASSQGHRAQNTGELFF,TGCGCCAGCAGCCAGGGGCACAGGGCCCAGAACACCGGGGAGCTGTTTTTT,few,TRBJ2-2,TRBV4-1,.
CASRTPGLPPLEQFF,TGTGCCAGCAGGACCCCGGGACTCCCCCCGCTAGAGCAGTTCTTC,.,TRBJ2-1,TRBV6-1,.
CASSSTLSGGLPNTGELFF,TGTGCCAGCAGCTCGACTCTATCAGGGGGCTTACCCAACACCGGGGAGCTGTTTTTT,.,TRBJ2-2,TRBV7-9,TRBD1
CASEGYLAETYEQYF,TGTGCCAGCGAAGGGTATCTAGCGGAAACCTACGAGCAGTACTTC,.,TRBJ2-7,TRBV2,TRBD2
CASSLGAAGGGETQYF,TGTGCCAGCAGCCTAGGGGCAGCGGGGGGGGGAGAGACCCAGTACTTC,.,TRBJ2-5,TRBV7-6,TRBD2
CTISLQGADQPQHF,TGTACCATCAGCCTACAGGGGGCGGATCAGCCCCAGCATTTT,.,TRBJ1-5,TRBV10-3,TRBD1
CASSLVGRDYEQYF,TGCGCCAGCAGCTTGGTAGGCCGGGACTACGAGCAGTACTTC,.,TRBJ2-7,TRBV5-1,.
CASSPRTSGYEQYF,TGTGCCAGCAGCCCGAGGACTAGCGGTTACGAGCAGTACTTC,.,TRBJ2-7,TRBV7-2,TRBD2
CASRSQGSEAFF,TGTGCCAGCAGGTCACAGGGCTCTGAAGCTTTCTTT,.,TRBJ1-1,TRBV7-2,.
CASSLSVTGFYEQYF,TGTGCCAGCAGTTTATCGGTGACAGGGTTTTACGAGCAGTACTTC,.,TRBJ2-7,TRBV27,TRBD1
CASSLSGTGLFTIYF,TGTGCCAGCAGCTTATCCGGGACAGGGCTGTTCACCATATATTTT,.,TRBJ1-3,TRBV7-9,TRBD1
CASSFDRGAYEQYF,TGCGCCAGCAGCTTTGACAGGGGGGCCTACGAGCAGTACTTC,.,TRBJ2-7,TRBV5-1,TRBD1
CASSVGADSPLHF,TGTGCCAGCAGCGTAGGGGCCGATTCACCCCTCCACTTT,.,TRBJ1-6,TRBV9,.
CASSWGGAGNQPQHF,TGTGCCAGCAGCTGGGGGGGCGCGGGCAATCAGCCCCAGCATTTT,.,TRBJ1-5,TRBV5-5,.
CASSQGQHEAFF,TGCGCCAGCAGCCAAGGACAGCATGAAGCTTTCTTT,few,TRBJ1-1,TRBV4-3,.
CASSAPSWGVSYEQYF,TGTGCCAGCAGCGCCCCCTCGTGGGGGGTCTCCTACGAGCAGTACTTC,.,TRBJ2-7,TRBV9,.
CASSRTGKDGYTF,TGTGCCAGCAGCCGCACAGGGAAGGATGGCTACACCTTC,.,TRBJ1-2,TRBV7-3,.
CSASNGAESPF,TGCAGTGCTAGTAACGGAGCCGAGTCACCCTTC,.,TRBJ1-2,TRBV20-1,.
CASSIAGGTPAQYF,TGTGCCAGTAGTATAGCGGGGGGGACCCCTGCGCAGTATTTT,.,TRBJ2-3,TRBV19,TRBD2
CSASGTGTFF,TGCAGTGCTTCCGGGACAGGGACTTTCTTT,.,TRBJ1-1,TRBV20-1,TRBD1
CASSHGSGVADTQYF,TGCGCCAGCAGCCACGGTAGCGGGGTTGCAGATACGCAGTATTTT,.,TRBJ2-3,TRBV4-3,TRBD2
CASSLGRRGGLNTEAFF,TGTGCCAGCAGCTTAGGGCGTCGGGGAGGGCTGAACACTGAAGCTTTCTTT,.,TRBJ1-1,TRBV7-2,.
CASSPSDEQFF,TGTGCCAGCAGCCCGTCGGATGAGCAGTTCTTC,few,TRBJ2-1,TRBV11-2,.
CASSSGETQYF,TGTGCCAGCTCATCCGGGGAGACCCAGTACTTC,.,TRBJ2-5,TRBV18,.
CASSSYLNNEQFF,TGTGCCAGCAGCTCCTACCTAAACAATGAGCAGTTCTTC,.,TRBJ2-1,TRBV7-2,.
CASRGTANTGELFF,TGTGCCAGCAGGGGGACAGCGAACACCGGGGAGCTGTTTTTT,.,TRBJ2-2,TRBV7-3,TRBD1
CASGGTGSSGANVLTF,TGTGCCAGCGGTGGGACAGGGAGCTCTGGGGCCAACGTCCTGACTTTC,.,TRBJ2-6,TRBV6-1,TRBD1
CASSWRQGLDEQYF,TGTGCCAGCAGCTGGAGGCAGGGGCTGGACGAGCAGTACTTC,once,TRBJ2-7,TRBV11-2,.
CASSLTQDSPLYF,TGCGCCAGCAGCTTAACACAGGATTCACCCCTCTACTTT,.,TRBJ1-6,TRBV5-1,.
CASSTGPGGTYEQYF,TGTGCCAGCAGTACCGGACCAGGGGGAACCTACGAGCAGTACTTC,.,TRBJ2-7,TRBV9,TRBD1
CSVGQPYSYEQYF,TGCAGCGTTGGACAGCCCTACTCCTACGAGCAGTACTTC,.,TRBJ2-7,TRBV29-1,.